Listed below are T cell receptor beta chains from one sample, sequenced in a study of identical twins. TCRdb re-called the 5' RACE reads with MiXCR, one entry per CDR3 protein. Of 1.5 million or so distinct CDR3 sequences in the sample, around 29% were seen once. Specimen: cord blood. These receptors originate from a newborn girl in good health. Both conserved end residues are part of each CDR3. Each record gives: clone size, V gene, CDR3 protein. Size is omitted from some rows. Given values are once, few, many or a class for expanded clones.

>few|TRBV20-1
CSATSGWTGNQPQHF
>-|TRBV24-1
CATGTEAYNEQFF
>few|TRBV12-3/TRBV12-4
CASSPPSGSEQYF
>-|TRBV6-6
CASSYISGVHRSYEQYF
>-|TRBV12-3/TRBV12-4
CASSLVRLAGTQYF
>-|TRBV12-3/TRBV12-4
CASSLIDTGRNQPQHF
>few|TRBV20-1
CSALYRVSNTEAFF
>-|TRBV19
CASSIASSGYNEQYF
>-|TRBV29-1
CSARTSSDAQFF
>few|TRBV10-3
CAISETHKAYEQYF
>many|TRBV24-1
CATSDFYGPGTEQFF
>-|TRBV7-9
CASSTSTTYNEQFF
>-|TRBV20-1
CSARDLRLAEQFF
>few|TRBV4-1
CASSRAGRLDTQYF
>-|TRBV2
CASSHRGQDSYEQYF
>many|TRBV12-3/TRBV12-4
CASSLGPPNTEAFF
>-|TRBV12-3/TRBV12-4
CASSSPRGSYNSPLHF
>many|TRBV29-1
CSVEFERPYGYTF
>few|TRBV10-3
CAISESGLPERELFF
>-|TRBV7-7
CASSLFGDSNEQFF
>few|TRBV7-9
CASNLVPIQGVNIQYF
>-|TRBV6-1
CASTQLRQETQYF
>-|TRBV20-1
CSARGPGEGKGQPQHF
>few|TRBV5-1
CASSSGTNTYNEQFF
>-|TRBV6-2/TRBV6-3
CASREVGTSGIGEQFF
>-|TRBV2
CASSRREAASSYNSPLHF
>few|TRBV11-2
CASSSHREAYGYTF
>-|TRBV5-1
CASQRTSGWNEQFF
>-|TRBV29-1
CSVEDRGRRGGQETQYF
>few|TRBV6-5
CASSRAIFSGTYEQYF
>few|TRBV20-1
CSARSQGASPLHF
>few|TRBV20-1
CSAERRGAADTQYF
>once|TRBV12-3/TRBV12-4
CASRPTGGDGELFF
>-|TRBV2
CAGKWDTQYF
>few|TRBV20-1
CSARIPGQRAYEQYF
>few|TRBV6-2/TRBV6-3
CASSYQAAPYNEQFF
>-|TRBV7-9
CASSLSEEAGRTDTQYF
>-|TRBV10-3
CAISESGGGLDTQYF
>-|TRBV20-1
CSARRRDSGGQTDTQYF
>few|TRBV24-1
CATFSRDRPDGLGNQPQHF
>few|TRBV6-6
CASSYSEPTEAFF
>few|TRBV7-2
CASSLAERRYNSPLHF
>-|TRBV19
CASSVRDPYGYTF